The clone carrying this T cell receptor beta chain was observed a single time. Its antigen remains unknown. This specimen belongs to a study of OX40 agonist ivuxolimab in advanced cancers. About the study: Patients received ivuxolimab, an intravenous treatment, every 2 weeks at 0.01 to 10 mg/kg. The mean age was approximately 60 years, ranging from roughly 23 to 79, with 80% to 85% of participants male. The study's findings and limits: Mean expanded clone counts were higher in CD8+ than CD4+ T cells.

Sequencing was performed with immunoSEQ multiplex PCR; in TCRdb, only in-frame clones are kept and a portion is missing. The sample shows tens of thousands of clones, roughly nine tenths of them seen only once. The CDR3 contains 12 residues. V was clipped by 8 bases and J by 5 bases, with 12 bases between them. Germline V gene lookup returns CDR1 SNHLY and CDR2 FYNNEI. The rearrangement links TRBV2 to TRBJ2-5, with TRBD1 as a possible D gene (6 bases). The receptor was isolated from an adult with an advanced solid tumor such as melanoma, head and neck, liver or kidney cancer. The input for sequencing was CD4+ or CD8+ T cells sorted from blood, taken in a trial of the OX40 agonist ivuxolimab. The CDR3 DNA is TGTGCCAGCGGCGCAGGGGATGAGACCCAGTACTTC. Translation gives CASGAGDETQYF.